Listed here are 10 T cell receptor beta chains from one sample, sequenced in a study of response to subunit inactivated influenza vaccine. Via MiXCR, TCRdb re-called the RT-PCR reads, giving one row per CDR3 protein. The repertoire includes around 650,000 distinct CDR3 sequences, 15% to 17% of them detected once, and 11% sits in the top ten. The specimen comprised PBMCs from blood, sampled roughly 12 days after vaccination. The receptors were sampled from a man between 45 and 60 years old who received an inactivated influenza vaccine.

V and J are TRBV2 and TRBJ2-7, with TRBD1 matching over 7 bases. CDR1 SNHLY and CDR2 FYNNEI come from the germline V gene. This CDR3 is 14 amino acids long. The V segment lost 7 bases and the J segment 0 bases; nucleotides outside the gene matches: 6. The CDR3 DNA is TGTGCCAGCACCTCGGACAGGTACTCCTACGAGCAGTACTTC. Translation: CASTSDRYSYEQYF.

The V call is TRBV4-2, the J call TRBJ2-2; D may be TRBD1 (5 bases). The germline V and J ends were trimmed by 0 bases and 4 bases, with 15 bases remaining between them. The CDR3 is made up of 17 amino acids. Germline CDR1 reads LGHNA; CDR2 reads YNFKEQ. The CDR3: CASSQDIGQGGTGELFF. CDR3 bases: TGTGCCAGCAGCCAAGATATAGGGCAGGGTGGCACCGGGGAGCTGTTTTTT.

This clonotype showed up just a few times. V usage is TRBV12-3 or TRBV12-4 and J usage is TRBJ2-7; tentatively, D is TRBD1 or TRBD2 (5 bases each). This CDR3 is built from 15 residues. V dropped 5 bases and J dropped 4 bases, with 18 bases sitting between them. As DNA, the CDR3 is TGTGCCAGCAGTCCCTCCGGGGCACCCGTTTACGAGCAGTACTTC. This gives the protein CASSPSGAPVYEQYF.

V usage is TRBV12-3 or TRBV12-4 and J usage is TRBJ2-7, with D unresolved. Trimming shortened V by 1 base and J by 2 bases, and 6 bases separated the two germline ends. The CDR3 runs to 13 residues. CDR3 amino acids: CASSLGMPYEQYF. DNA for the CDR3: TGTGCCAGCAGTTTAGGTATGCCCTACGAGCAGTACTTC.

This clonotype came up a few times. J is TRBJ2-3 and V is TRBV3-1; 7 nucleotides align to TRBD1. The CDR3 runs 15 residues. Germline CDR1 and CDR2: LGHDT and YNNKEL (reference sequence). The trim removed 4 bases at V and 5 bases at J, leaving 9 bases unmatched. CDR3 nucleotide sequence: TGTGCCAGCAGCCTGACAGGGACCAACGAAGATACGCAGTATTTT. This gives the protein CASSLTGTNEDTQYF.

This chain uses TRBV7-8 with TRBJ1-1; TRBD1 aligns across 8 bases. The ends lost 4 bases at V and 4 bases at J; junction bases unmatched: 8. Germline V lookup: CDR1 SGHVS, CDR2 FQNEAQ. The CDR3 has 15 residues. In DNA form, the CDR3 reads TGTGCCAGCAGCTCCCGGACAGGGTATGGCACTGAAGCTTTCTTT. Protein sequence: CASSSRTGYGTEAFF.

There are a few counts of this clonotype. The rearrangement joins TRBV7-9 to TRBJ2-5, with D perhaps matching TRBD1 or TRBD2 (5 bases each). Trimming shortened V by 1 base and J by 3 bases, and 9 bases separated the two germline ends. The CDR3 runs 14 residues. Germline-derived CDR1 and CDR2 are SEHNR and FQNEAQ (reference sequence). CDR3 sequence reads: CASSLGGAEETQYF. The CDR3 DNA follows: TGTGCCAGCAGCTTAGGAGGGGCTGAAGAGACCCAGTACTTC. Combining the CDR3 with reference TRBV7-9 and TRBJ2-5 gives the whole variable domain DTGVSQNPRHKITKRGQNVTFRCDPISEHNRLYWYRQTLGQGPEFLTYFQNEAQLEKSRLLSDRFSAERPKGSFSTLEIQRTEQGDSAMYLCASSLGGAEETQYFGPGTRLLVL.

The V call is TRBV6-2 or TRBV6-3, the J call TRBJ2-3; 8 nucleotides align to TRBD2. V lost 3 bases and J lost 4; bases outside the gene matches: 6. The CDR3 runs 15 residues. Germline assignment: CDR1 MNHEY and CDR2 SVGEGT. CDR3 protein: CASSYNGGAPDTQYF. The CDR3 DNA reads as TGTGCCAGCAGTTATAACGGGGGGGCCCCAGATACGCAGTATTTT.

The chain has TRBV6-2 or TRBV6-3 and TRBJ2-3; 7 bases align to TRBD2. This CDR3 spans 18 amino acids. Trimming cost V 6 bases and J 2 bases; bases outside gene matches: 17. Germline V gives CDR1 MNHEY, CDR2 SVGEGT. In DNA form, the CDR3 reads TGTGCCAGCAGGCCATGGGAGGCTAGCGGAGCCGTCACAGATACGCAGTATTTT. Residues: CASRPWEASGAVTDTQYF.

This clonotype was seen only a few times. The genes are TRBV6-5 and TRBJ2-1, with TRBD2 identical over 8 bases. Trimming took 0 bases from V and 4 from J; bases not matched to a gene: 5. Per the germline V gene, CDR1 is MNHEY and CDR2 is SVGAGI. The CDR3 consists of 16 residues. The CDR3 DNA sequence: TGTGCCAGCAGTTACTCGCGCGGGGGGCATTACAATGAGCAGTTCTTC. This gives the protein CASSYSRGGHYNEQFF.